This T cell receptor beta chain was captured by sequencing in a study of T cell changes during pregnancy in multiple sclerosis. Here immunoSEQ multiplex PCR was the method, and the copy in TCRdb shows in-frame clones only, minus some. The profile shows tens of thousands of clones, 91% of them singletons. This clone was counted between two and nine times. The germline V and J ends were trimmed by 1 base and 1 base, with 8 bases remaining between them. This CDR3 comprises 15 residues. Germline V gene lookup returns CDR1 MGHRA and CDR2 YSYEKL. The TCR comes from a female donor in good health, enrolled as a control in a pregnancy study. The chain employs TRBV4-1 and TRBJ1-5; D is perhaps TRBD1 (5 bases). This sample comprised peripheral blood, obtained after pregnancy. This CDR3 reads CASSQARGSNQPQHF. CDR3 bases: TGCGCCAGCAGCCAAGCAAGGGGAAGCAATCAGCCCCAGCATTTT.